A selection of T cell receptor beta chains follows, all from one sample in a study of T cell changes during pregnancy in multiple sclerosis. Produced via immunoSEQ multiplex PCR; TCRdb's table is partial and in-frame only. This table has 25,000 to 35,000 clones, around 89% appearing once. The starting material was CD4+ T cells from peripheral blood mononuclear cells, obtained in the third trimester of pregnancy. The receptors derive from a female donor in good health, enrolled as a control in a pregnancy study. Each CDR3 is given with its conserved first and last residue. D genes are given only for firm matches. Rows give clone size only sometimes, using once, few, many, or a class for an expanded clone.

TRBV9,-,-,TRBJ2-7,CASSVGRLSTYEQYF,TGTGCCAGCAGCGTAGGCAGGTTATCTACCTACGAGCAGTACTTC
TRBV28,-,-,TRBJ2-5,CACQPGNLPQETQYF,TGTGCCTGCCAACCCGGGAACCTCCCCCAAGAGACCCAGTACTTC
TRBV11-3,TRBD1,-,TRBJ1-5,CASSLGTGGNQPQHF,TGTGCCAGCAGCTTAGGGACAGGGGGCAATCAGCCCCAGCATTTT
TRBV6-1,TRBD2,-,TRBJ2-5,CASTNYGTKETQYF,TGTGCCAGCACCAATTACGGGACTAAAGAGACCCAGTACTTC
TRBV7-2,-,-,TRBJ2-7,CASSLVFGREYEQYF,TGTGCCAGCAGCTTAGTATTTGGGAGAGAATACGAGCAGTACTTC
TRBV18,TRBD2,-,TRBJ2-1,CASSYSREGPYNEQFF,TGTGCCAGCTCATACTCTAGGGAGGGACCCTACAATGAGCAGTTCTTC
TRBV18,-,-,TRBJ2-1,CASSRGGDEQFF,TGTGCCAGCTCACGAGGGGGGGATGAGCAGTTCTTC
TRBV11-2,TRBD2,-,TRBJ2-1,CASSLMSGGGNEQFF,TGTGCCAGCAGTCTTATGAGCGGGGGAGGCAATGAGCAGTTCTTC
TRBV30,TRBD2,-,TRBJ2-1,CAWRGTIATFGPSEQFF,TGTGCCTGGAGAGGGACTATCGCCACCTTTGGTCCCAGTGAGCAGTTCTTC
TRBV5-1,TRBD2,-,TRBJ2-7,CASAVTSGGWEQYF,TGCGCCAGCGCGGTGACTAGCGGGGGCTGGGAGCAGTACTTC
TRBV9,TRBD1,once,TRBJ1-2,CASSVDPTGTGNYGYTF,TGTGCCAGCAGCGTAGATCCCACCGGGACAGGGAACTATGGCTACACCTTC
TRBV25-1,-,-,TRBJ2-6,CAGSSGANVLTF,TGTGCCGGTAGCTCTGGGGCCAACGTCCTGACTTTC
TRBV9,TRBD1,-,TRBJ1-2,CASSVGQGRTGQRGYTF,TGTGCCAGCAGCGTAGGTCAAGGTAGGACAGGGCAGCGTGGCTACACCTTC
TRBV5-6,-,-,TRBJ2-3,CASRSQSSTDTQYF,TGTGCCAGCAGGTCACAATCTAGCACAGATACGCAGTATTTT
TRBV29-1,-,-,TRBJ2-1,CSSKGSAQANGPYNEQFF,TGCAGCTCTAAAGGCTCTGCACAGGCAAACGGACCCTACAATGAGCAGTTCTTC
TRBV27,TRBD2,-,TRBJ2-3,CASSSSGRAGTDTQYF,TGTGCCAGCAGTTCTAGCGGGAGGGCCGGCACAGATACGCAGTATTTT
TRBV30,TRBD2,-,TRBJ2-7,CAWSGGGRHEQYF,TGTGCCTGGAGTGGGGGGGGTCGGCACGAGCAGTACTTC
TRBV6-1,-,-,TRBJ2-1,CASSEARGRNEQFF,TGTGCCAGCAGTGAAGCTCGGGGGAGGAATGAGCAGTTCTTC
TRBV30,TRBD2,-,TRBJ2-1,CAWRRGTSGSQQFF,TGTGCCTGGAGACGAGGGACTAGCGGGTCTCAGCAGTTCTTC
TRBV29-1,TRBD1,-,TRBJ1-1,CSGRDRLMNTEAFF,TGCAGCGGCCGGGACAGGCTCATGAACACTGAAGCTTTCTTT
TRBV18,-,-,TRBJ2-7,CASSLSQGLDEQYF,TGTGCCAGCTCACTTTCTCAGGGTTTGGACGAGCAGTACTTC
TRBV9,TRBD2,-,TRBJ2-5,CASSGLAGIQETQYF,TGTGCCAGCAGCGGACTAGCGGGGATCCAAGAGACCCAGTACTTC
TRBV11-2,TRBD2,-,TRBJ2-7,CASSSTSGASYEQYF,TGTGCCAGCAGTTCGACTAGCGGGGCCTCCTACGAGCAGTACTTC
TRBV25-1,TRBD2,once,TRBJ2-1,CASRTSGGDNEQFF,TGTGCCAGCAGAACTAGCGGGGGGGACAATGAGCAGTTCTTC
TRBV6-5,TRBD1,few,TRBJ1-1,CASSQGQTTEAFF,TGTGCCAGCAGCCAGGGACAGACCACTGAAGCTTTCTTT
TRBV6-5,-,-,TRBJ1-5,CASSYGGGDQPQHF,TGTGCCAGCAGTTACGGGGGGGGCGATCAGCCCCAGCATTTT